Below, 11 T cell receptor beta chains from the same sample are listed, as sequenced in a study of T cell responses to AZD1222 COVID-19 vaccine. Only in-frame clones appear in the TCRdb table, and some are missing; sequencing was by immunoSEQ multiplex PCR. The table shows approximately 150,000 clones, with around 90% occurring only once. The sample here was peripheral blood, taken 28 days after the second AZD1222 dose. These receptors were obtained from an adult who received the AZD1222 COVID-19 vaccine.

The chain has TRBV7-2 and TRBJ1-4; D unclear. The CDR3 spans 13 residues. Trimming stripped 2 bases from V and 8 bases from J, with 9 bases between. Germline CDR1 SGHTA, CDR2 FQGNSA. The DNA of the CDR3 is TGTGCCAGCAGCTTATCGCCGGAAGAAAAACTGTTTTTT. Its protein is CASSLSPEEKLFF. Supplemented by reference TRBV7-2 and TRBJ1-4, the full variable domain reads GAGVSQSPSNKVTEKGKDVELRCDPISGHTALYWYRQSLGQGLEFLIYFQGNSAPDKSGLPSDRFSAERTGGSVSTLTIQRTQQEDSAVYLCASSLSPEEKLFFGSGTQLSVL.

The chain is built from TRBV3-1 (or the pseudogene TRBV3-2) and TRBJ1-1, with a weak D call TRBD1 (6 bases). The V and J ends lost 0 bases and 5 bases respectively, with 10 bases between them. Germline CDR1 and CDR2: LGHDT and YNNKEL (reference sequence). The CDR3 is 14 residues long. For the CDR3, the DNA is TGTGCCAGCAGCCAAGAATTAGGGGGAACTGAAGCTTTCTTT. It translates to CASSQELGGTEAFF.

This clone is medium-sized in the sample. V is TRBV19 and J is TRBJ1-5; a weak D match, TRBD1 (5 bases). CDR3 length: 16 residues. V lost 3 bases to trimming and J lost 0 bases, with 12 bases between them. Germline CDR1 LNHDA, CDR2 SQIVND (reference sequence). CDR3 in DNA: TGTGCCAGTAGTATCGGAGCAGGGAGTAGCAATCAGCCCCAGCATTTT. Protein: CASSIGAGSSNQPQHF.

The rearrangement links TRBV5-1 to TRBJ1-2; 7 nucleotides agree with TRBD1. The CDR3 has 15 residues. The V and J ends lost 0 bases and 4 bases, in that order; junction bases with no gene match: 6. Germline V gene data show CDR1 as SGHRS and CDR2 as YFSETQ. CDR3: CASSLDRDSLYGYTF. CDR3 nucleotide sequence: TGCGCCAGCAGCTTGGACCGGGACAGCCTCTATGGCTACACCTTC.

This clone occurred a few times. The chain links TRBV21-1 to TRBJ2-2; TRBD1 was called by the table and not checked on the DNA. TRBV21-1 is noted as a pseudogene. The CDR3 loop spans 19 amino acids. The chain's CDR3 is CASSKRSLGAAHHTGELFF. The CDR3 region has the DNA TGTGCCAGCAGCAAAAGGTCTTTGGGGGCCGCACACCACACCGGGGAGCTGTTTTTT.

The rearrangement joins TRBV10-3 to TRBJ1-6, with D perhaps TRBD1 (5 bases). Deletions cut 5 bases from V and 7 bases from J, with 12 bases between. The CDR3 is 14 amino acids. Germline CDR1 and CDR2: ENHRY and SYGVKD. The CDR3 loop reads CAISTGTENSPLHF. DNA of the CDR3: TGTGCCATCAGTACCGGGACTGAGAATTCACCCCTCCACTTT.

The chain uses TRBV3-1 (or the pseudogene TRBV3-2) and TRBJ2-7; maybe TRBD2 (5 bases). V dropped 5 bases and J dropped 2 bases, with 10 bases sitting between them. The CDR3 has 13 residues. Germline CDR1 and CDR2: LGHDT and YNNKEL (reference sequence). CDR3 nucleotides: TGTGCCAGCAGCGTCCGGGGTCCCTACGAGCAGTACTTC. This translates into CASSVRGPYEQYF.

The chain carries TRBV6-5 and TRBJ1-2; 8 nucleotides align to TRBD1. This CDR3 region has 13 residues. CDR1 is MNHEY, CDR2 SVGAGI, per germline. Trimming at V came to 6 bases and at J to 8 bases, leaving 8 bases not matched to a gene. This CDR3 reads CASRPGGAGGYTF. In DNA form, the CDR3 reads TGTGCCAGCAGGCCAGGGGGCGCGGGGGGCTACACCTTC.

The J gene is TRBJ2-7, the V gene TRBV12-3 or TRBV12-4, with D perhaps matching TRBD2 (5 bases). Trimming stripped 4 bases from V and 12 bases from J, with 16 bases between. The CDR3 is made up of 12 amino acids. CDR3 loop: CASSSGSTDRYF. The CDR3 DNA follows: TGTGCCAGCAGTTCGGGATCTACGGATCGGTACTTC.

The chain joins TRBV2 to TRBJ1-4; weak D call: TRBD1 (5 bases). From germline, CDR1 is SNHLY and CDR2 FYNNEI. CDR3 length: 15 residues. V was shortened by 2 bases and J by 2 bases, with 9 bases between the two germline ends. CDR3 sequence: CASSERGSTNEKLFF. CDR3 nucleotides: TGTGCCAGCAGTGAACGGGGCTCCACTAATGAAAAACTGTTTTTT.

The V call is TRBV5-1, the J call TRBJ2-7; 9 bases fit TRBD2. Trimming removed 0 bases from V and 3 bases from J; junction bases left unmatched: 7. This CDR3 is 16 amino acids long. Per the germline V gene, CDR1 is SGHRS and CDR2 is YFSETQ. CDR3 coding DNA: TGCGCCAGCAGCTTGGATCTTGCGGGGGGGAACTACGAGCAGTACTTC. This sequence encodes CASSLDLAGGNYEQYF.